This T cell receptor (beta chain) was sequenced for a study of T-cell memory formation after mild COVID-19. This CDR3 region has 10 residues. In germline, CDR1 is SEHNR, CDR2 FQNEAQ (reference sequence). Trimming left V 5 bases short and J 10 bases short, with 8 bases between. TCRdb reprocessed the 5' RACE reads via MiXCR and lists one record per CDR3 protein. There are 150,000 to 200,000 distinct CDR3 sequences in the sample; 9.5% to 13% occur only once, and 3.8% lies in the top ten. This clonotype was counted only a few times. This receptor was taken from a man aged 18 to 29 who had mild COVID-19 (a few samples of this study predate the infection). Cell type and time point are not known. V is TRBV7-9 and J is TRBJ1-1; unclear D gene. The sample taken for sequencing was PBMCs or a T cell subset sorted from them (not recorded which). CDR3: CASSREGAFF. CDR3 in DNA: TGTGCCAGCAGCCGGGAGGGAGCTTTCTTT.